The 28 T cell receptor beta chains below come from one sample, sequenced in a study of chemoradiotherapy in HPV16-positive cancers. Libraries were prepared by immunoSEQ multiplex PCR; TCRdb keeps only in-frame clonotypes and omits some of them. Here the sample spans about 32,000 clones, 80% to 90% being singletons. The source was blood, collected from a patient who underwent chemoradiotherapy. All receptors derive from a human donor with HPV-associated anogenital cancer.

The chain couples TRBV5-1 to TRBJ2-5; D is ambiguous. Germline V gene lookup returns CDR1 SGHRS and CDR2 YFSETQ. Trimming left V 0 bases short and J 5 bases short, with 8 bases between. The CDR3 loop spans 13 amino acids. The CDR3 DNA reads TGCGCCAGCAGCTTGGAGCCCGGGGAGACCCAGTACTTC. Translated: CASSLEPGETQYF.

Note on this clone: Compared with germline, one end of the junction differs, possibly owing to a read error. The chain employs TRBV7-7 and TRBJ2-5; the match to TRBD2 covers 9 bases. Looked up from germline, CDR1 is SSHAT and CDR2 is FNYEAQ (reference sequence). The CDR3 totals 14 residues. CDR3: CASRPSGTQETQYF. The CDR3 nucleotides read TGTGCTAGCAGGCCTAGCGGGACCCAAGAGACCCAGTACTTC.

The V call is TRBV6-4, the J call TRBJ2-3; TRBD1 matches at 7 bases. The CDR3 extends over 15 amino acids. J lost 3 bases, V lost 3 bases, and 6 bases had no gene match. CDR1 MRHNA and CDR2 SNTAGT come from the germline V gene. CDR3 amino acids: CASSDGETGTDTQYF. Here the CDR3 DNA reads TGTGCCAGCAGTGATGGAGAGACAGGGACAGATACGCAGTATTTT.

This sequence joins TRBV18 and TRBJ2-7, with D possibly being TRBD1 or TRBD2 (5 bases each). The germline V gene has CDR1 KGHSH and CDR2 LQKENI. The CDR3 totals 17 residues. V was pared by 3 bases and J by 2 bases, with 20 bases between. The CDR3 sequence is CASSPTPIRDGTYEQYF. In DNA form, the CDR3 reads TGTGCCAGCTCACCTACTCCCATCCGGGACGGAACCTACGAGCAGTACTTC. The full variable domain, rest sourced from reference TRBV18 and TRBJ2-7, is NAGVMQNPRHLVRRRGQEARLRCSPMKGHSHVYWYRQLPEEGLKFMVYLQKENIIDESGMPKERFSAEFPKEGPSILRIQQVVRGDSAAYFCASSPTPIRDGTYEQYFGPGTRLTVT.

The chain combines TRBV7-2 with TRBJ2-7; D gene uncertain. There are 15 residues in the CDR3. Germline V CDR1 and CDR2: SGHTA, FQGNSA. Trimming took 1 base from V and 6 from J, leaving 16 bases between them. As DNA, the CDR3 is TGTGCCAGCAGCTTAGGGTTGGGTGGTTATAGCGAGCAGTACTTC. Encoded protein: CASSLGLGGYSEQYF.

The chain recombines TRBV18 with TRBJ2-5, with TRBD1 matching over 10 bases. Germline V gene data show CDR1 as KGHSH and CDR2 as LQKENI. V shed 3 bases and J 2 bases; nucleotides not matched to a gene: 12. The CDR3 extends over 18 amino acids. This CDR3 is CASSPLGGQGTTQETQYF. In nucleotides, the CDR3 is TGTGCCAGCTCACCCCTAGGGGGACAGGGGACCACACAAGAGACCCAGTACTTC.

A remark on this clone: One end of the junction is discordant with germline, which a read error may explain. This chain links TRBV7-7 with TRBJ2-1; TRBD2 matches at 9 bases. The CDR3 spans 16 residues. Germline V gene lookup returns CDR1 SSHAT and CDR2 FNYEAQ (reference sequence). The CDR3 sequence: CASSLASGDVYNEQFF. The CDR3 bases are TGTGCTAGCAGCTTAGCTAGCGGGGACGTCTACAATGAGCAGTTCTTC.

V is TRBV7-6 and J is TRBJ2-1, with 9 bases lining up with TRBD1. CDR3 length: 15 residues. The V gene's germline CDR1 is SGHVS and CDR2 FNYEAQ. V was clipped by 5 bases and J by 7 bases; unmatched bases: 9. The CDR3 reads CASSKPGQGKNEQFF. For the CDR3, the DNA is TGTGCCAGCAGCAAACCGGGACAGGGTAAAAATGAGCAGTTCTTC.

The V and J genes are TRBV30 and TRBJ1-2; D is unclear. The CDR3 runs 11 residues. The germline V gene encodes CDR1 GTSNPN and CDR2 SVGIG (reference sequence). Trimming took 2 bases from V and 4 from J, leaving 5 bases between them. The CDR3 nucleotides are TGTGCCTGGAGTCCAATCTATGGCTACACCTTC. Its translation: CAWSPIYGYTF.

The chain combines TRBV5-6 with TRBJ2-2, with 9 bases identical to TRBD1. J was trimmed by 6 bases and V by 2 bases; bases with no gene match: 5. Germline lookup yields CDR1 SGHDT and CDR2 YYEEEE. The CDR3 consists of 15 residues. The CDR3 nucleotides read TGTGCCAGCAGCTTACAGGGGGCAGCCGCCGGGGAGCTGTTTTTT. Protein: CASSLQGAAAGELFF.

The V gene is TRBV18, the J gene TRBJ1-2; 9 nucleotides match TRBD1. With V trimmed by 5 bases and J by 6 bases, 4 bases remained unmatched. This CDR3 region has 13 residues. Germline V CDR1 and CDR2: KGHSH, LQKENI. For the CDR3, the DNA is TGTGCCAGCTCAGCGGGACAGGGCCATGGCTACACCTTC. Protein product: CASSAGQGHGYTF.

This chain joins TRBV14 and TRBJ2-7; TRBD1 is a possible D gene (6 bases). There are 15 residues in the CDR3. V shed 0 bases and J shed 1 base, with 10 bases lying between them. Looked up from germline, CDR1 is SGHDN and CDR2 is FVKESK. In DNA form, the CDR3 reads TGTGCCAGCAGCCAAGAGGGGGCAAAGTCCTACGAGCAGTACTTC. It is translated as CASSQEGAKSYEQYF.

This clone was seen more than once but under ten times. Other DNA variants within this sample encode the same CDR3. V and J are TRBV19 and TRBJ2-3; D is unresolved. CDR1 and CDR2 from the germline V gene are LNHDA and SQIVND (reference sequence). This CDR3 is built from 18 residues. The ends were cut back, 6 bases at V and 1 base at J, with 23 bases in the middle. The CDR3 sequence is CASSPGPIIGRRTDTQYF. The CDR3 nucleotides are TGTGCCAGTAGCCCAGGACCAATAATCGGTCGCCGCACAGATACGCAGTATTTT.

This chain links TRBV5-1 with TRBJ2-5; tentative D call: TRBD2 (5 bases). V was shortened by 1 base and J by 2 bases, with 12 bases between the two germline ends. CDR1 SGHRS and CDR2 YFSETQ come from the germline V gene. This CDR3 region has 15 residues. CDR3 sequence (DNA): TGCGCCAGCAGCTTGCGGGGATCCCTTCAAGAGACCCAGTACTTC. It encodes CASSLRGSLQETQYF.

This sequence joins TRBV18 and TRBJ1-2; no clear D. The CDR3 length is 13 residues. Germline V gene data show CDR1 as KGHSH and CDR2 as LQKENI. The V end was cut by 0 bases, the J end by 4 bases, with 6 bases between. CDR3 DNA sequence: TGTGCCAGCTCACCACCCCAGGTCTATGGCTACACCTTC. Amino acids: CASSPPQVYGYTF.

The V call is TRBV11-2, the J call TRBJ2-1; TRBD2 matches 16 bases. V dropped 4 bases and J dropped 4; count of bases not matched to a gene: 7. This CDR3 spans 18 amino acids. Germline-derived CDR1 and CDR2 are SGHAT and FQNNGV. CDR3 DNA sequence: TGTGCCAGCAGCTCCGGGACTAGCGGGAGGGTAGGATACAATGAGCAGTTCTTC. This sequence encodes CASSSGTSGRVGYNEQFF. Filled out from reference TRBV11-2 and TRBJ2-1, the complete variable domain reads EAGVAQSPRYKIIEKRQSVAFWCNPISGHATLYWYQQILGQGPKLLIQFQNNGVVDDSQLPKDRFSAERLKGVDSTLKIQPAKLEDSAVYLCASSSGTSGRVGYNEQFFGPGTRLTVL.

This chain joins TRBV30 and TRBJ1-2; D is unresolved. This CDR3 comprises 15 residues. Deletions cut 2 bases from V and 5 bases from J, with 18 bases between. Germline V gene data show CDR1 as GTSNPN and CDR2 as SVGIG (reference sequence). The CDR3 region has the DNA TGTGCCTGGAGTAATCCCCGTGGCCCGATATATGGCTACACCTTC. It encodes CAWSNPRGPIYGYTF.

Sample share makes this clone medium-sized. The rearrangement uses TRBV19 and TRBJ1-1, with unresolved D. This CDR3 has 17 amino acids. In germline, CDR1 is LNHDA, CDR2 SQIVND (reference sequence). Trimming shortened V by 4 bases and J by 2 bases, and 20 bases separated the two germline ends. The CDR3 sequence: CASSTRWKAGLNTEAFF. Written as DNA, the CDR3 is TGTGCCAGTAGTACGAGATGGAAGGCAGGACTAAACACTGAAGCTTTCTTT. Full variable domain (outside the CDR3, taken from reference TRBV19 and TRBJ1-1): DGGITQSPKYLFRKEGQNVTLSCEQNLNHDAMYWYRQDPGQGLRLIYYSQIVNDFQKGDIAEGYSVSREKKESFPLTVTSAQKNPTAFYLCASSTRWKAGLNTEAFFGQGTRLTVV.

This clone was seen a few times. V is TRBV7-4 and J is TRBJ1-1; TRBD1 might be the D (5 bases). V was clipped by 6 bases and J by 3 bases, with 14 bases between them. CDR1 SGHVT and CDR2 SQSDAQ come from the germline V gene. The CDR3 loop spans 14 amino acids. The CDR3 coding sequence is TGTGCCAGCAGGAGTATAAGGGGACACACTGAAGCTTTCTTT. This codes for CASRSIRGHTEAFF.

This clone was observed a few times. The rearrangement uses TRBV7-2 and TRBJ2-7; the match to TRBD2 covers 10 bases. The CDR3 contains 14 residues. In germline, CDR1 is SGHTA, CDR2 FQGNSA. The J segment lost 7 bases and the V segment lost 3 bases, leaving 6 bases of the junction unmatched. The CDR3 DNA reads TGTGCCAGCAGCTTGAAAGCGGGGGGGCGGGAGCAGTACTTC. Translating gives CASSLKAGGREQYF.

The chain links TRBV6-1 to TRBJ1-4; D ambiguous. With 1 base removed from V and 7 bases from J, the gap between germline ends came to 7 bases. The germline CDR1 and CDR2 sequences are MNHNS and SASEGT. The CDR3 length is 13 residues. The CDR3 spells CASSEVMSEKLFF. As DNA, the CDR3 is TGTGCCAGCAGTGAAGTTATGAGTGAAAAACTGTTTTTT.

Here the CDR3 DNA reads TGTGCCAGCAGCCAGGGACAGGGGAACACCGGGGAGCTGTTTTTT. It translates to CASSQGQGNTGELFF. The chain employs TRBV7-9 and TRBJ2-2; the match to TRBD1 covers 9 bases. The CDR3 runs to 15 residues. J was trimmed by 1 base and V by 5 bases; bases with no gene match: 2. From germline, CDR1 is SEHNR and CDR2 FQNEAQ (reference sequence).

V usage is TRBV6-4 and J usage is TRBJ2-7; 10 nucleotides align to TRBD2. The CDR3 has 14 residues. Trimming removed 3 bases from V and 8 bases from J; junction bases left unmatched: 7. Per the germline V gene, CDR1 is MRHNA and CDR2 is SNTAGT. The CDR3 DNA follows: TGTGCCAGCAGTGATCGGCCTAGCGGGAGCCAGCAGTACTTC. Translated: CASSDRPSGSQQYF.

V usage is TRBV30 and J usage is TRBJ1-2; 7 bases are shared with TRBD1. Germline CDR1 reads GTSNPN; CDR2 reads SVGIG (reference sequence). J was trimmed by 1 base and V by 4 bases; bases with no gene match: 6. This CDR3 region has 14 residues. CDR3 region: CAWNDRDVNYGYTF. In DNA form, the CDR3 reads TGTGCCTGGAACGACAGGGATGTTAACTATGGCTACACCTTC.

The chain links TRBV18 to TRBJ1-3; unclear D gene. Trimming removed 3 bases from V and 4 bases from J, with 13 bases in between. The CDR3 has 15 residues. Germline CDR1 KGHSH, CDR2 LQKENI. The CDR3 protein is CASSPPPNSGNTIYF. CDR3 DNA: TGTGCCAGCTCACCGCCTCCGAACTCGGGAAACACCATATATTTT.

This clone was counted a single time. CDR3 sequence: CASSPDRTEAFF. For the CDR3, the DNA is TGTGCCAGCTCCCCAGATCGGACTGAAGCTTTCTTT. The chain joins TRBV2 to TRBJ1-1; no clear D. Trimming took off 8 bases at V and 5 bases at J, with 12 bases between the two ends. CDR1 is SNHLY, CDR2 FYNNEI, per germline. The CDR3 sequence is 12 residues long.

The chain is built from TRBV7-9 and TRBJ1-5; D may be TRBD1 (5 bases). V lost 1 base and J 5 bases, leaving 9 bases between the germline ends. The length of the CDR3 is 14 residues. Germline-derived CDR1 and CDR2 are SEHNR and FQNEAQ (reference sequence). This CDR3 reads CASSLGVGHQPQHF. As DNA, the CDR3 is TGTGCCAGCAGCTTAGGGGTGGGGCATCAGCCCCAGCATTTT.

V usage is TRBV6-1 and J usage is TRBJ2-3; D is uncertain. Germline V lookup: CDR1 MNHNS, CDR2 SASEGT. Trimming shortened V by 1 base and J by 2 bases, and 10 bases separated the two germline ends. This CDR3 comprises 15 residues. CDR3 sequence reads: CASSEVNSPTDTQYF. The CDR3 bases are TGTGCCAGCAGTGAAGTTAACAGCCCCACAGATACGCAGTATTTT.